The following is a TCR beta chain sequence with its context. Its antigen is unknown. These data are taken from a study of PD-1 blockade in classical Hodgkin lymphoma. The CDR3 sequence is 13 residues long. Germline-derived CDR1 and CDR2 are SEHNR and FQNEAQ (reference sequence). Losses at the gene ends were 9 bases for V and 3 bases for J; bases not matched to a gene: 5. Repertoires were generated with immunoSEQ multiplex PCR, while TCRdb's copy carries only in-frame clones and drops some. This sample has about 33,000 clones, with around 74% found just once. Time point reported: cycle 4 day 1 (C4D1), after less than seven weeks of nivolumab. Relapse was seen in all patients after autologous stem cell transplantation, and brentuximab vedotin exposure was variable. Broader study findings: Before treatment, TCR diversity in newly diagnosed patients was reportedly lower than in healthy donors. Causes of the repertoire differences remain undefined, possibly disease activity or prior therapy.

This sequence originates from a human donor with classical Hodgkin lymphoma. The rearrangement uses TRBV7-9 and TRBJ2-3, with TRBD2 identical over 8 bases. Sample: peripheral blood mononuclear cells (PBMCs), taken before the fourth cycle of nivolumab. CDR3 in amino acids: CARQRERTDTQYF. The CDR3 DNA reads as TGTGCCAGACAGCGGGAGAGGACAGATACGCAGTATTTT.